These T cell receptor beta chains were read from a single sample in a study of control samples from healthy donors and cancer patients. Profiled with immunoSEQ multiplex PCR; TCRdb holds only in-frame clones, not every one. The sample records 90,000 to 100,000 clones, about nine tenths being singletons. Sequenced: blood. Receptor source: a woman aged 70-85 years in good health. The CDR3 runs from the conserved cysteine through the conserved F or W. Fields, in order: J gene, V gene, CDR3 protein.

TRBJ1-5 | TRBV9 | CASSSVDSSNQPQHF
TRBJ1-1 | TRBV24-1 | CATSDSTGMWAFF
TRBJ2-7 | TRBV6-2/TRBV6-3 | CASSPPGQGARGYEQYF
TRBJ2-2 | TRBV5-1 | CASSLEGTTNTGELFF
TRBJ2-6 | TRBV5-6 | CASSLAGTGANVLTF
TRBJ1-1 | TRBV18 | CASSSRQNTEAFF
TRBJ1-1 | TRBV4-1 | CASSQDQRSNTEAFF
TRBJ1-2 | TRBV29-1 | CSVEGQGAGYGYTF
TRBJ1-4 | TRBV11-2 | CASSLDLRDRGEKLFF
TRBJ1-5 | TRBV19 | CASTGTGGQPQHF
TRBJ1-6 | TRBV7-9 | CASSFGDINSPLHF
TRBJ1-6 | TRBV7-9 | CASRSTGEGNSPLHF
TRBJ1-2 | TRBV29-1 | CSVETGEWNYGYTF
TRBJ1-1 | TRBV11-2 | CASSLAGNIGEAFF
TRBJ1-5 | TRBV6-5 | CASSYSGGGNQPQHF
TRBJ1-2 | TRBV6-5 | CASSYSNSYGYTF
TRBJ1-3 | TRBV29-1 | CSVDGSSGNTIYF
TRBJ2-1 | TRBV7-2 | CASSLASGSSYNEQFF
TRBJ2-4 | TRBV11-2 | CASSFTSGRAKNIQYF
TRBJ1-1 | TRBV7-7 | CASSLTVNTEAFF
TRBJ1-6 | TRBV6-1 | CASSEGDRRSYNSPLHF
TRBJ2-3 | TRBV19 | CASSIALPGSDTQYF
TRBJ2-1 | TRBV3-1/TRBV3-2 | CASSQGAGKYNEQFF
TRBJ2-1 | TRBV9 | CASSVGGGGSTYNEQFF
TRBJ1-3 | TRBV5-6 | CASSFNSVRVIYF
TRBJ1-1 | TRBV5-1 | CASSLAGGLNTEAFF
TRBJ2-2 | TRBV7-6 | CASSSLGGPSGELFF
TRBJ2-2 | TRBV5-4 | CASSRGTGVTGELFF
TRBJ1-2 | TRBV4-2 | CASSQVFPGDRYGYTF
TRBJ1-2 | TRBV19 | CASRREGGYTF
TRBJ2-1 | TRBV10-2 | CASSGTSSYNEQFF